This section outlines one T cell receptor beta chain sequence together with its context. Its target is not known. These data belong to a study of shared clonotypes between healthy human individuals. Study-wide points: Sorted-subset samples were not fully sequenced, rarefaction indicated. Naive subsets, compared against memory subsets, generally had larger estimated richness values. Researchers sampled blood only, noting tissue repertoires likely differ.

The authors ran the assay at deep level. Repertoires were generated with immunoSEQ multiplex PCR, while TCRdb's copy carries only in-frame clones and drops some. This table has over a million clones, 95% to 97% appearing once. Trimming took 5 bases from V and 3 from J; bases not matched to a gene: 3. Looked up from germline, CDR1 is SGHDN and CDR2 is FVKESK. CDR3 length equals 15 residues. The chain is built from TRBV14 and TRBJ2-1; 11 nucleotides align to TRBD2. The sequence was collected from a man aged 30 to 39 in good health. The specimen sequenced was naive CD4+ T cells sorted from blood. This sample's subset: CD45RA+ positively selected. The CDR3 here is CASSSTSGSYNEQFF. The CDR3 nucleotides are TGTGCCAGCAGCTCCACTAGCGGGAGCTACAATGAGCAGTTCTTC.